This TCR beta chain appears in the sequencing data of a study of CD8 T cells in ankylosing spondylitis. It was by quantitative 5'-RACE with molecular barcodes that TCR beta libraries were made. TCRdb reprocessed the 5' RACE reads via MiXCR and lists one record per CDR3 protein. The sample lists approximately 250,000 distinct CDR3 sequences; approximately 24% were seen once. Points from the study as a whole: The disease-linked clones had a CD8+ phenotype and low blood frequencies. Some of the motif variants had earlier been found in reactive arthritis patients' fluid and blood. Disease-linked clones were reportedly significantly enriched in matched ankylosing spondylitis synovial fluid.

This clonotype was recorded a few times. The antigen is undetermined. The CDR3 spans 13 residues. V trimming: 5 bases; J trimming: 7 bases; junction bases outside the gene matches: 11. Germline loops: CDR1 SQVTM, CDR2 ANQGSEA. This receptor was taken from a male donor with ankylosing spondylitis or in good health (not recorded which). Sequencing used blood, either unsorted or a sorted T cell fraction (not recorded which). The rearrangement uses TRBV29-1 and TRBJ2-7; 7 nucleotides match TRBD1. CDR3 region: CSVWTGTAGEQYF. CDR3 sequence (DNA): TGCAGCGTTTGGACAGGCACGGCTGGGGAGCAGTACTTC.